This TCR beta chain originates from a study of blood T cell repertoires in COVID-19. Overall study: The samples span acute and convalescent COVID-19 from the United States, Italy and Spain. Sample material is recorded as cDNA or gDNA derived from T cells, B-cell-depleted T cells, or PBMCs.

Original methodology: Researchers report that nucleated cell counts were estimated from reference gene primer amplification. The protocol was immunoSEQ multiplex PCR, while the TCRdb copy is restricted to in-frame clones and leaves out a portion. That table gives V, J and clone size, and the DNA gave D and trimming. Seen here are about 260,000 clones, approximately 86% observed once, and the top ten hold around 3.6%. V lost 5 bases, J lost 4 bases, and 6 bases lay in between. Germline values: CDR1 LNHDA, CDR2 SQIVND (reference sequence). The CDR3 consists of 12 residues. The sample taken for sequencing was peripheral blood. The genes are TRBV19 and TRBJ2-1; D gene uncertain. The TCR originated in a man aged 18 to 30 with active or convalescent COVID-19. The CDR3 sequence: CASSPGYNEQFF. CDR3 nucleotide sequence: TGTGCCAGTAGTCCGGGTTACAATGAGCAGTTCTTC.